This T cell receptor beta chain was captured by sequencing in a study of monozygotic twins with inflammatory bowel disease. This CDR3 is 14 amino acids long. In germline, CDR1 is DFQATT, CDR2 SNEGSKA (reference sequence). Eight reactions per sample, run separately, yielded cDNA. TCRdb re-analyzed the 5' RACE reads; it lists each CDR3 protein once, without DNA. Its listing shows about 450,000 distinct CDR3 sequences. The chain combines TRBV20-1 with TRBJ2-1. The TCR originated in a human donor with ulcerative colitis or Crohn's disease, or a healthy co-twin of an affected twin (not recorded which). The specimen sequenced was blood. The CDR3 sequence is CSAPREQQTNEQFF.